This passage covers 3 T cell receptor beta chains from one sample sequenced in a study of blood T cell repertoires in COVID-19. Clones were sequenced by immunoSEQ multiplex PCR, and TCRdb holds only the in-frame ones, with some missing. Altogether under 550,000 clones are present, 70% to 90% being singletons, with the ten largest covering 0.8% to 1%. Sequencing was carried out using peripheral blood. The receptor set was obtained from a man aged 18 to 29 with COVID-19, enrolled during active disease.

The V gene is TRBV10-3, the J gene TRBJ1-5, with TRBD1 identical over 8 bases. Unmatched junction bases numbered 3, after V lost 0 bases and J lost 5 bases. This CDR3 contains 15 residues. CDR1 is ENHRY, CDR2 SYGVKD, per germline. Here the CDR3 reads CAISESGQGYQPQHF. CDR3 in DNA: TGTGCCATCAGTGAGTCCGGACAGGGCTATCAGCCCCAGCATTTT.

The chain is built from TRBV6-2 or TRBV6-3 and TRBJ1-4, with 8 bases that match TRBD1. Trimming removed 5 bases from V and 7 bases from J; junction bases left unmatched: 9. The CDR3 sequence is 15 residues long. In germline, CDR1 is MNHEY, CDR2 SVGEGT. CDR3: CASSDYRGWGEKLFF. CDR3 bases: TGTGCCAGCAGTGATTACAGGGGGTGGGGTGAAAAACTGTTTTTT.

The chain combines TRBV30 with TRBJ2-7; the D is unclear. There are 15 residues in the CDR3. The V gene lost 0 bases and the J gene lost 4 bases, with 16 bases spanning the gap. Germline values: CDR1 GTSNPN, CDR2 SVGIG (reference sequence). CDR3 region: CAWSVRPFWRYEQYF. The CDR3 DNA follows: TGTGCCTGGAGTGTACGACCATTTTGGCGGTACGAGCAGTACTTC.